The entry below describes one T cell receptor (beta chain). This clone has a count of ten or more. Its antigen is not yet known. It has no much larger one-base neighbor in the sample; base qualities were not kept. The entry originates in a study of T cells after posttransplantation cyclophosphamide (dated by TCRdb to 2016 to 2017). Regarding the study in general: Using TRB sequencing, the study followed how the T cell repertoire reconstituted after myeloablative bone marrow transplantation in which posttransplantation cyclophosphamide served as GVHD prophylaxis. Antigen receptor sequencing covered samples from 35 to 40 PTCy-treated patients and some 15 of their related bone marrow donors. Blood from all 30 or so PTCy patients with 1-year posttransplant specimens was subjected to TRB sequencing. TRB sequencing was also done on up to about 3 additional blood samples from 2 to 5.2 years after transplant in 3 patients, and on pretransplant blood from several patients. Because TRA and TRB clonality correlated tightly in 10 or so samples, later TCR analyses were limited to TRB. Public TRB sequences were searched against a database of over 3,600 sequences associated with responses to pathogens, tumor antigens, self-antigens and alloantigens. Paper-wide results and their limitations: The TRB repertoires of T cells infiltrating skin or the GI tract showed only limited overlap with the TRB repertoires found in blood. Across around 40 patients, TRB clonality was highly associated with recipient CMV seropositivity and CMV reactivation, and diversity in PTCy patients was similar to diversity in CNI/methotrexate controls. Donor-recipient similarity was low at 1-2 months but increased during the first year, and donor CD8+ memory clones often dominated later blood repertoires.

The CDR3 runs 14 amino acids, cysteine and phenylalanine included. Just CDR3 DNA is preserved here, 42 bases in frame from base 1. V ends up 6 bases short and J 5 bases short, with an unmatched junction base count of 4. From the germline V gene, CDR1 is MDHEN and CDR2 is SYDVKM. On the day of marrow donation, related bone marrow donors gave peripheral blood samples. Peripheral blood and bone marrow mononuclear cells were isolated by Ficoll-Hypaque density centrifugation and cryopreserved. Genomic DNA was the input for TRB sequencing, which was run either with the immunoSEQ assay at survey resolution or with the hsTCRB kit. As for the authors' bioinformatics: The immunoSEQ software handled the initial read processing, while the LymphoSeq R package was used for the repertoire analyses. Clonality was computed as 1 minus normalized Shannon entropy; Gini coefficient was also calculated for each TRB dataset. Phenotypes of unsorted samples were inferred by mapping TRB sequences from sorted subsets of the recipient or donor onto the same recipient's unsorted samples. Sourced from immuneACCESS, this table was stored by TCRdb with only in-frame sequences that have V and J called. A share of the clones is absent; for the studies checked, an unresolved V gene accounts for under half, and the remainder has no known explanation. V and J calls and clone size are copied from that table; D and trimming were computed from the DNA. This sample was tabulated with over 30,000 clones, among which there are no singletons. The ten largest make up roughly 1.2% of the sample.

Source material: PBMCs. This TCR was sampled from a girl aged 5 to 17 in good health, CMV-negative, and a related stem cell transplant donor. This chain joins TRBV28 to TRBJ2-2, with 9 bases in between that match TRBD1. Here the CDR3 is given as CASSYGQGTGELFF. The DNA reads as follows: TGTGCCAGCAGCTATGGACAGGGGACCGGGGAGCTGTTTTTT.